These 8 T cell receptor beta chains share one sample of origin, sequenced in a study of T cell repertoires in cytomegalovirus infection. Each CDR3 protein gets one entry after TCRdb re-called the reads with MiXCR. The table lists 550,000 to 700,000 distinct CDR3 sequences, just under 40% of them singletons. These TCRs' antigens remain unknown. The sample was cultured PBMCs, taken from culture after CMV antigen stimulation. These receptors were collected from a human donor in good health (CMV status not recorded). Some clones in this sample may be carry-over from other donors' samples.

The CDR3 reads CSAQIAKNIQYF. CDR3 nucleotides: TGCAGTGCCCAGATAGCCAAAAACATTCAGTACTTC. The V gene is TRBV20-1, the J gene TRBJ2-4, with unresolved D. Per the germline V gene, CDR1 is DFQATT and CDR2 is SNEGSKA (reference sequence). The V end lost 6 bases, the J end lost 0 bases, and 6 bases lay between the germline ends. The CDR3 spans 12 residues.

This clonotype was seen only a few times. The V call is TRBV7-2, the J call TRBJ2-3; D may be TRBD1 or TRBD2 (5 bases each). The CDR3 consists of 18 residues. V dropped 5 bases and J dropped 0 bases, with 21 bases sitting between them. Germline CDR1 reads SGHTA; CDR2 reads FQGNSA. The CDR3 DNA reads as TGTGCCAGCAGCGTACCCCCGGGGCGGACTTTTAGCACAGATACGCAGTATTTT. This translates into CASSVPPGRTFSTDTQYF.

The gene calls are TRBV27 and TRBJ1-5; D not resolved. This CDR3 is built from 14 residues. Germline assignment: CDR1 MNHEY and CDR2 SMNVEV (reference sequence). Trimming left V 8 bases short and J 6 bases short, with 17 bases between. The CDR3 nucleotides are TGTGCCAGCTCGGTCTTGAGGACGGCTCAGCCCCAGCATTTT. Translation gives CASSVLRTAQPQHF.

V gene TRBV7-8 combines with J gene TRBJ1-4; D is possibly TRBD1 (5 bases). The CDR3 runs to 15 residues. V lost 4 bases and J 6 bases, leaving 15 bases between the germline ends. The germline gives CDR1 SGHVS, CDR2 FQNEAQ. CDR3 residues: CASSSGWDRDEKLFF. CDR3 nucleotides: TGTGCCAGCAGCTCCGGATGGGACCGCGATGAAAAACTGTTTTTT. Full variable domain (outside the CDR3, taken from reference TRBV7-8 and TRBJ1-4): GAGVSQSPRYKVAKRGQDVALRCDPISGHVSLFWYQQALGQGPEFLTYFQNEAQLDKSGLPSDRFFAERPEGSVSTLKIQRTQQEDSAVYLCASSSGWDRDEKLFFGSGTQLSVL.

The genes are TRBV5-4 and TRBJ1-2; a possible D gene is TRBD1 (6 bases). Germline V lookup: CDR1 SGHNT, CDR2 YYREEE (reference sequence). The CDR3 extends over 14 amino acids. Trimming pared 6 bases from V and 8 bases from J, leaving 20 bases between. The CDR3 loop reads CASNSPQGLGGYTF. In nucleotides, the CDR3 is TGTGCCAGCAACTCCCCTCAGGGGTTGGGAGGCTACACCTTC.

The chain links TRBV7-2 to TRBJ2-1; 8 nucleotides align to TRBD2. CDR1 is SGHTA and CDR2 is FQGNSA in the germline V gene. The CDR3 loop spans 15 amino acids. After removal of 4 bases from V and 9 bases from J, the junction contained 11 bases not matched to a gene. This chain's CDR3 is CASSSIGRGVVEQFF. Here the CDR3 DNA reads TGTGCCAGCAGCTCCATCGGGCGGGGGGTAGTTGAGCAGTTCTTC.

This CDR3 reads CASSELGGRQFF. The CDR3 DNA sequence: TGTGCCAGCAGCGAGCTGGGGGGGCGGCAGTTCTTC. The chain links TRBV11-2 to TRBJ2-1; tentative D call: TRBD2 (7 bases). The CDR3 sequence is 12 residues long. Trimming left V 5 bases short and J 12 bases short, with 14 bases between. Germline CDR1 and CDR2: SGHAT and FQNNGV.

This clonotype appeared a few times. The chain recombines TRBV7-9 with TRBJ1-2; a possible D gene is TRBD1 (6 bases). Per the germline V gene, CDR1 is SEHNR and CDR2 is FQNEAQ (reference sequence). Trimming pared 5 bases from V and 6 bases from J, leaving 19 bases between. This CDR3 spans 15 amino acids. In nucleotides, the CDR3 is TGTGCCAGCAGCCGATGGGACACAGGAAATGATGGCTACACCTTC. Its translation: CASSRWDTGNDGYTF.